This T cell receptor (beta chain) came from a study of blood T cell repertoires in COVID-19. Background on the study: Spain, Italy and the United States supplied samples that represented acute and convalescent COVID-19. PBMCs, B-cell-depleted T cells, or T cells were the source of the cDNA or gDNA that made up the material.

This clone has just one count. CDR3 length equals 17 residues. The germline gives CDR1 SNHLY, CDR2 FYNNEI. The V and J ends lost 8 bases and 0 bases respectively, with 20 bases between them. How the authors handled the data: Nucleated cell number was recorded as an estimate derived from reference gene primer amplification. The assay was immunoSEQ multiplex PCR, and TCRdb's table has in-frame clones only and misses some. From that table come the V and J calls and clone size; the DNA was used to work out D and trimming. The sample lists 120,000 or so clones; 70% to 90% were seen once. This chain links TRBV2 with TRBJ2-1; perhaps TRBD2 as D (7 bases). The TCR was taken from a human donor in a cohort sampled during active COVID-19. Sequences were obtained from peripheral blood. The CDR3 DNA sequence: TGTGCCAGCTCATGGGCGGGGGCCCAAAGCTCCTACAATGAGCAGTTCTTC. Its translation: CASSWAGAQSSYNEQFF.